One sample yielded the 4 T cell receptor beta chains listed below, sequenced in a study of cytomegalovirus exposure and HLA in healthy donors. PCR employed 60 Vbeta and 13 Jbeta primers. Method: immunoSEQ multiplex PCR; TCRdb's copy keeps in-frame clones and lacks some. The table lists roughly 170,000 clones, under 80% of them singletons. Sequenced: PBMCs. These TCRs come from a woman in her fifties or sixties in good health and CMV-seropositive.

V is TRBV6-5 and J is TRBJ2-3; 11 bases agree with TRBD2. Germline-derived CDR1 and CDR2 are MNHEY and SVGAGI. V lost 4 bases to trimming and J lost 0 bases; unmatched junction nucleotides: 3. The CDR3 is 16 amino acids. The CDR3 DNA follows: TGTGCCAGCAGTTCACTAGCGGGGGTCAGCACAGATACGCAGTATTTT. Translation gives CASSSLAGVSTDTQYF.

The chain recombines TRBV29-1 with TRBJ2-5; perhaps TRBD1 as D (6 bases). CDR3 length equals 14 residues. Deletions cut 8 bases from V and 9 bases from J, with 25 bases between. Germline V gene data show CDR1 as SQVTM and CDR2 as ANQGSEA. In nucleotides, the CDR3 is TGCAGCTCACCCATGGGGAAACAGTCAGGGGCCCAGTACTTC. Translated: CSSPMGKQSGAQYF.

This clone was seen a few times. The chain joins TRBV5-8 to TRBJ1-1; D is possibly TRBD1 (6 bases). The CDR3 loop spans 18 amino acids. In germline, CDR1 is SGHTS, CDR2 YDEGEE. V lost 4 bases, J lost 2 bases, and 24 bases lay in between. CDR3 sequence reads: CASSIDSTGMGINTEAFF. The CDR3 DNA reads as TGTGCCAGCAGCATAGACTCGACAGGTATGGGGATAAACACTGAAGCTTTCTTT.

A single count supports this clone. This sequence joins TRBV6-5 and TRBJ1-2; 11 nucleotides line up with TRBD1. CDR3 length: 15 residues. Trimming removed 6 bases from V and 7 bases from J; junction bases left unmatched: 10. Germline V CDR1 and CDR2: MNHEY, SVGAGI. DNA for the CDR3: TGTGCCAGCAGCCCGGAGGGACAGGGGGTACGTGGCTACACCTTC. Amino acids: CASSPEGQGVRGYTF.